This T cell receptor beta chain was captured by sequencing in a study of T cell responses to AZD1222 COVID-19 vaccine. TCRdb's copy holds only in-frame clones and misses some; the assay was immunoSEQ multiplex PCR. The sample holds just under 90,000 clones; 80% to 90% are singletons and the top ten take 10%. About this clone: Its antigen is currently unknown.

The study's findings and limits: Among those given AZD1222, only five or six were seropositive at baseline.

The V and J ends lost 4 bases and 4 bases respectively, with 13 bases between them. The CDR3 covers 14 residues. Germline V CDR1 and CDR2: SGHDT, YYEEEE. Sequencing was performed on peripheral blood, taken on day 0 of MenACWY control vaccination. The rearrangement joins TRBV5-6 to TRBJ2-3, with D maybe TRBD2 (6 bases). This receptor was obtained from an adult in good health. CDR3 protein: CASSLGRFPDTQYF. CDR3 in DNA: TGTGCCAGCAGCCTGGGGAGGTTTCCAGATACGCAGTATTTT. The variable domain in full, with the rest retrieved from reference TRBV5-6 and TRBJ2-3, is DAGVTQSPTHLIKTRGQQVTLRCSPKSGHDTVSWYQQALGQGPQFIFQYYEEEERQRGNFPDRFSGHQFPNYSSELNVNALLLGDSALYLCASSLGRFPDTQYFGPGTRLTVL.